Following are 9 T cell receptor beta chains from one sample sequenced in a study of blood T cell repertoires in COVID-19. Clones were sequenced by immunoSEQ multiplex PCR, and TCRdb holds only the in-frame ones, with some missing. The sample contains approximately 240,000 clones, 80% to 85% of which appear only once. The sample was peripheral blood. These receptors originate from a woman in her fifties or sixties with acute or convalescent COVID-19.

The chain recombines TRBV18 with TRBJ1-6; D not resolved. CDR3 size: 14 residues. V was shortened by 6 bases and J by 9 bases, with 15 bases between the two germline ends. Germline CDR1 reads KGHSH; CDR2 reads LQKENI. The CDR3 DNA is TGTGCCAGCTCTCTCAAAGAGACATCTTCACCCCTCCACTTT. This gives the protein CASSLKETSSPLHF.

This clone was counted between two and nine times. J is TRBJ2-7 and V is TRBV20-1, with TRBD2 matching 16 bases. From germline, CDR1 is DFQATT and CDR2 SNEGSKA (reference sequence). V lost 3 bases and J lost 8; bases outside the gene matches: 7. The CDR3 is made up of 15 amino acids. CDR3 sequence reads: CSASGVGLAGGKQYF. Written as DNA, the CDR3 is TGCAGTGCTAGTGGTGTGGGACTAGCGGGGGGGAAGCAGTACTTC.

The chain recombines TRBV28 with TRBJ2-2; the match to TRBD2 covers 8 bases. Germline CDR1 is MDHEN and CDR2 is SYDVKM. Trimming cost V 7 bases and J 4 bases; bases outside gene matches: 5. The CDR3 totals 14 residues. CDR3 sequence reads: CASKAGGSTGELFF. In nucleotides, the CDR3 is TGTGCCAGCAAGGCGGGGGGAAGCACCGGGGAGCTGTTTTTT.

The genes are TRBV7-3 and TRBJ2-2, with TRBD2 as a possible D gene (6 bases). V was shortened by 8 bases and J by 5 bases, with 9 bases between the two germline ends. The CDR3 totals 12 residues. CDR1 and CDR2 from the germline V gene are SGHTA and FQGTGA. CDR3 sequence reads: CASAGGTGELFF. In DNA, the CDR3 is TGTGCCAGCGCCGGGGGAACCGGGGAGCTGTTTTTT.

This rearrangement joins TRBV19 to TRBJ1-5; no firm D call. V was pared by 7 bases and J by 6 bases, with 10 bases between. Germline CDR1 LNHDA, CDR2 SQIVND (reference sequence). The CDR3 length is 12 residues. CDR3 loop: CASKFESQPQHF. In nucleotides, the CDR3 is TGTGCCAGTAAATTTGAGAGTCAGCCCCAGCATTTT.

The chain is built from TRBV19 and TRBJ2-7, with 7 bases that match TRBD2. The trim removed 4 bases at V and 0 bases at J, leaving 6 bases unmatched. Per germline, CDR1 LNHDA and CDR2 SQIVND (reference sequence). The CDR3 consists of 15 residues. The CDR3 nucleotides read TGTGCCAGTAGTAGGGGGAGGGGCCCCTCCTACGAGCAGTACTTC. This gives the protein CASSRGRGPSYEQYF. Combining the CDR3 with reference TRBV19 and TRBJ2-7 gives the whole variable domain DGGITQSPKYLFRKEGQNVTLSCEQNLNHDAMYWYRQDPGQGLRLIYYSQIVNDFQKGDIAEGYSVSREKKESFPLTVTSAQKNPTAFYLCASSRGRGPSYEQYFGPGTRLTVT.

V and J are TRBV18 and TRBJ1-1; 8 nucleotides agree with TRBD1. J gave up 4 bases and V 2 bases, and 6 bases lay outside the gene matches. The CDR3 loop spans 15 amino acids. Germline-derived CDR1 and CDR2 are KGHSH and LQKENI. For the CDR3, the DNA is TGTGCCAGCTCACCAGTACAGGGGGTGAGCACTGAAGCTTTCTTT. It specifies CASSPVQGVSTEAFF.

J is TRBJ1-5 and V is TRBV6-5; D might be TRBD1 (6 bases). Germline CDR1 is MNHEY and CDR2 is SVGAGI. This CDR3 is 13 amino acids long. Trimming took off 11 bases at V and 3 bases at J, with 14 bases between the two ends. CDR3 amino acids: CASQGRFNQPQHF. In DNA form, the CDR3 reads TGTGCCTCACAGGGACGGTTCAATCAGCCCCAGCATTTT.

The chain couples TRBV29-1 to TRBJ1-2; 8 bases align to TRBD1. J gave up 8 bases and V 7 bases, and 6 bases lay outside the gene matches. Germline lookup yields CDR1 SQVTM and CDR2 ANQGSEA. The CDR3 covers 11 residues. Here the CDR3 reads CSATGTGGYTF. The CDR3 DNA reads TGCAGCGCAACCGGGACAGGAGGCTACACCTTC.